This is a list of T cell receptor beta chains from one sample in a study of glioma-infiltrating T cells after dendritic cell vaccination. Produced via immunoSEQ multiplex PCR; TCRdb's table is partial and in-frame only. The data show about 65,000 clones, more than 75% seen once. The sequencing here drew on blood, taken after dendritic cell vaccination. The receptors were sampled from a human donor with glioblastoma. Each CDR3 is given with its conserved first and last residue. A D gene is named only where the DNA matches it firmly. Size is stated for part of the rows, as once, few or many counts, or as a class when the clone is expanded.

size: .; V: TRBV6-5; D: .; J: TRBJ1-2; DNA: TGTGCCAGCAGTCCTACAGGGAACTATGGCTACACCTTC; CDR3: CASSPTGNYGYTF
size: .; V: TRBV7-2; D: .; J: TRBJ2-7; DNA: TGTGCCAGCACCCAGGAGAACAGGGACTACGAGCAGTACTTC; CDR3: CASTQENRDYEQYF
size: .; V: TRBV4-3; D: .; J: TRBJ2-1; DNA: TGCGCCAGCAGCCCTAGACGTTACTACAATGAGCAGTTCTTC; CDR3: CASSPRRYYNEQFF
size: .; V: TRBV4-3; D: TRBD1; J: TRBJ1-2; DNA: TGCGCCAGCAGCCAAGACCGCCCAGGGGGAAACTATGGCTACACCTTC; CDR3: CASSQDRPGGNYGYTF
size: .; V: TRBV5-1; D: .; J: TRBJ2-7; DNA: TGCGCCAGCAGCTCAGACACCTTCTACGAGCAGTACTTC; CDR3: CASSSDTFYEQYF
size: .; V: TRBV27; D: .; J: TRBJ2-1; DNA: TGTGCCAGCAGTTTAAACTTGGCCTACAATGAGCAGTTCTTC; CDR3: CASSLNLAYNEQFF
size: .; V: TRBV5-1; D: TRBD1; J: TRBJ2-7; DNA: TGCGCCAGCAGCGCGACAGGGGCGTCTGTCGAGCAGTACTTC; CDR3: CASSATGASVEQYF
size: .; V: TRBV5-1; D: .; J: TRBJ1-1; DNA: TGCGCCAGCAGCTTGGAACCCCGTGGGAGGGCCGGCGTCGAAGCTTTCTTT; CDR3: CASSLEPRGRAGVEAFF
size: .; V: TRBV5-1; D: TRBD2; J: TRBJ2-1; DNA: TGCGCCAGCAGCTTGGCGCTTTGGGGGACTATGGGTAGCGAGCAGTTCTTC; CDR3: CASSLALWGTMGSEQFF
size: .; V: TRBV9; D: .; J: TRBJ2-2; DNA: TGTGCCAGCAGCGTAGGAGGCGGGGAGCTGTTTTTT; CDR3: CASSVGGGELFF
size: .; V: TRBV19; D: .; J: TRBJ2-5; DNA: TGTGCCAGTAGTATGGACAACCAAGAGACCCAGTACTTC; CDR3: CASSMDNQETQYF
size: once; V: TRBV10-2; D: TRBD2; J: TRBJ2-1; DNA: TGCGCCAGCAGTGAGTTTTTGGTTCGGGTTAGCGGGAGTATTGATGAGCAGTTCTTC; CDR3: CASSEFLVRVSGSIDEQFF
size: .; V: TRBV28; D: .; J: TRBJ2-7; DNA: TGTGCCAGCAGTTTGGGGGCTCGGGGGGCACAGCAGTACTTC; CDR3: CASSLGARGAQQYF
size: .; V: TRBV4-1; D: .; J: TRBJ1-1; DNA: TGCGCCAGCAGCCGAGCCGAGGTGAACACTGAAGCTTTCTTT; CDR3: CASSRAEVNTEAFF
size: .; V: TRBV5-8; D: .; J: TRBJ1-5; DNA: TGTGCCAGCAGCTCCGGGGAGACGTTCGCTCCGGGCAATCAGCCCCAGCATTTT; CDR3: CASSSGETFAPGNQPQHF
size: .; V: TRBV30; D: .; J: TRBJ2-7; DNA: TGTGCCTGGAGTGGAATAGATAGTCTACGAGGCGAGCAGTACTTC; CDR3: CAWSGIDSLRGEQYF
size: few; V: TRBV5-1; D: .; J: TRBJ2-7; DNA: TGCGCCAGCAGCCTCAGACAGGTAGGGGGCGAGCAGTACTTC; CDR3: CASSLRQVGGEQYF
size: .; V: TRBV9; D: .; J: TRBJ1-5; DNA: TGTGCCAGCAGCGTAGGGTTCGTGGAGGGACCCCAGCATTTT; CDR3: CASSVGFVEGPQHF
size: .; V: TRBV7-8; D: TRBD1; J: TRBJ2-7; DNA: TGTGCCAGCAGCTTTCGGACAGGGTCCACCTACGAGCAGTACTTC; CDR3: CASSFRTGSTYEQYF
size: .; V: TRBV19; D: TRBD1; J: TRBJ1-2; DNA: TGTGCCTCAAACTCAGGGGGCCTTACTAACTATGGCTACACCTTC; CDR3: CASNSGGLTNYGYTF
size: .; V: TRBV9; D: .; J: TRBJ2-1; DNA: TGTGCCAGCAGCGGCCAGGGTCGGTGGGATAATGAGCAGTTCTTC; CDR3: CASSGQGRWDNEQFF
size: .; V: TRBV11-2; D: TRBD1; J: TRBJ1-1; DNA: TGTGCCAGCAGCTTAGAGGCAGGGGGCGTTAGGTTCTTT; CDR3: CASSLEAGGVRFF
size: .; V: TRBV29-1; D: .; J: TRBJ2-5; DNA: TGCAGCGCACGGTCCGGGTACCAAGAGACCCAGTACTTC; CDR3: CSARSGYQETQYF
size: .; V: TRBV5-1; D: .; J: TRBJ2-5; DNA: TGCGCCAGCAGCTTTGATCTACAAGAGACCCAGTACTTC; CDR3: CASSFDLQETQYF
size: .; V: TRBV7-2; D: .; J: TRBJ1-1; DNA: TGTGCCAGCAGCTTAACGAGACAGCCTGAAGCTTTCTTT; CDR3: CASSLTRQPEAFF
size: once; V: TRBV4-3; D: TRBD2; J: TRBJ2-7; DNA: TGCGCCAGCAGCCAAGGACCTAGCGGGGGGCTACATCCCTACGAGCAGTACTTC; CDR3: CASSQGPSGGLHPYEQYF
size: .; V: TRBV5-1; D: TRBD1; J: TRBJ2-3; DNA: TGCGCCAGCATGGGAACAGGGGGCTCGGTTACGCAGTATTTT; CDR3: CASMGTGGSVTQYF
size: .; V: TRBV6-5; D: TRBD1; J: TRBJ1-3; DNA: TGTGCCAGCAGTTACGGCACAGGGGTCTCTGGAAACACCATATATTTT; CDR3: CASSYGTGVSGNTIYF
size: .; V: TRBV9; D: .; J: TRBJ2-2; DNA: TGTGCCAGCAGCGCCAGGGGCACCGGGGAGCTGTTTTTT; CDR3: CASSARGTGELFF
size: .; V: TRBV18; D: .; J: TRBJ2-4; DNA: TGTGCCAGCTCACGCTCAGAAGGGATGAAGGAGGACTTC; CDR3: CASSRSEGMKEDF
size: once; V: TRBV4-3; D: .; J: TRBJ1-2; DNA: TGCGCCAGCAGCCAAGATCTCGGCGGCACTAACTATGGCTACACCTTC; CDR3: CASSQDLGGTNYGYTF
size: .; V: TRBV9; D: .; J: TRBJ1-6; DNA: TGTGCCAGCAGCGTTGACCACAGGGATCATTCCCCCCTCCACTTT; CDR3: CASSVDHRDHSPLHF
size: .; V: TRBV5-1; D: .; J: TRBJ2-3; DNA: TGCGCCAGCAGCTTGGCAGGTTCAGATACGCAGTATTTT; CDR3: CASSLAGSDTQYF
size: .; V: TRBV7-2; D: .; J: TRBJ2-7; DNA: TGTGCCAGCAGCTCCGATAAAATCTCCTACGAGCAGTACTTC; CDR3: CASSSDKISYEQYF
size: .; V: TRBV7-6; D: .; J: TRBJ2-7; DNA: TGTGCCAGCAGCTGGACTCAAACCTACGAGCAGTACTTC; CDR3: CASSWTQTYEQYF
size: once; V: TRBV7-9; D: .; J: TRBJ2-7; DNA: TGTGCCAGCAGCTTAGGGGAGCAATACGAGCAGTACTTC; CDR3: CASSLGEQYEQYF
size: .; V: TRBV18; D: .; J: TRBJ1-1; DNA: TGTGCCAGCTCACCCATCGGGGGGTCGAACACTGAAGCTTTCTTT; CDR3: CASSPIGGSNTEAFF
size: .; V: TRBV5-5; D: .; J: TRBJ1-5; DNA: TGTGCCAGCAGCTTTCAGGGGTCGGATCAGCCCCAGCATTTT; CDR3: CASSFQGSDQPQHF
size: .; V: TRBV30; D: .; J: TRBJ1-6; DNA: TGTGCCTGGATTTCGGGAAATTCACCCCTCCACTTT; CDR3: CAWISGNSPLHF
size: .; V: TRBV10-3; D: .; J: TRBJ2-7; DNA: TGTGCCATCAGTGAGGGCGGAACCTACGAGCAGTACTTC; CDR3: CAISEGGTYEQYF
size: .; V: TRBV5-1; D: .; J: TRBJ2-2; DNA: TGCGCCAGCAGCTTGGTTATTACGAGGGCCGATCTCGGGGAGCTGTTTTTT; CDR3: CASSLVITRADLGELFF
size: .; V: TRBV5-1; D: .; J: TRBJ2-5; DNA: TGCGCCAGCAGCGTTGAGAGGACCCAGTACTTC; CDR3: CASSVERTQYF
size: .; V: TRBV4-2; D: TRBD2; J: TRBJ2-1; DNA: TGTGCCAGCAGCCAAGGGACTAGCGGGGGCTCCTACAATGAGCAGTTCTTC; CDR3: CASSQGTSGGSYNEQFF
size: .; V: TRBV2; D: .; J: TRBJ2-7; DNA: TGTGCCAGCAGTGAAGGGGTGCGGGGGCAGTACTTC; CDR3: CASSEGVRGQYF
size: .; V: TRBV6-5; D: .; J: TRBJ2-7; DNA: TGTGCCAGCAGTTCCCGCGAGAACTACGAGCAGTACTTC; CDR3: CASSSRENYEQYF
size: .; V: TRBV30; D: TRBD1; J: TRBJ1-5; DNA: TGTGCCTGGAGCCCTATACAGGGGAATCAGCCCCAGCATTTT; CDR3: CAWSPIQGNQPQHF
size: .; V: TRBV7-2; D: TRBD1; J: TRBJ1-6; DNA: TGTGCCAGCAGCCTATCGTCGAGGACAGGGGCTTCACCCCTCCACTTT; CDR3: CASSLSSRTGASPLHF
size: .; V: TRBV4-1; D: .; J: TRBJ1-4; DNA: TGCGCCAGCAGGCAAGGAAACGGTTTGGCAACTAATGAAAAACTGTTTTTT; CDR3: CASRQGNGLATNEKLFF
size: .; V: TRBV27; D: .; J: TRBJ1-2; DNA: TGTGCCAGCAGTTTATCGACAGGTTTGGGCTACACCTTC; CDR3: CASSLSTGLGYTF
size: .; V: TRBV11-3; D: .; J: TRBJ2-3; DNA: TGTGCCAGCAGCTCCGGGGGTCCGATAACAGATACGCAGTATTTT; CDR3: CASSSGGPITDTQYF